This T cell receptor (beta chain) originates from a study of CD8+ T cells in alopecia areata. Overall study findings and caveats: Lesional scalp, especially alopecia totalis/universalis, showed higher clonality than normal scalp.

The CDR3 is 10 residues long. Germline CDR1 reads MNHEY; CDR2 reads SMNVEV (reference sequence). The J segment lost 15 bases and the V segment lost 6 bases, leaving 5 bases of the junction unmatched. Following RNA extraction, reverse transcription yielded cDNA that acted as the sequencing template. The table came from immunoSEQ multiplex PCR; TCRdb's copy has only in-frame clones and leaves some out. The sample includes 150,000 or so clones, roughly 50% of them seen just once. Researchers picked out CD4+ and CD8+ T cells from PBMCs by sorting. As to this clone: Its specificity is not known.

Sequenced: CD4+ T cells sorted from blood. This clonotype was sampled from a human donor with alopecia areata. This sequence joins TRBV27 and TRBJ2-4; 7 positions agree with TRBD1. Here the CDR3 reads CASRRTGGYF. The CDR3 DNA reads TGTGCCAGCAGAAGGACAGGCGGGTACTTC.